These T cell receptor beta chains were read from a single sample in a study of cytomegalovirus exposure and HLA in healthy donors. TCRdb's table, derived via immunoSEQ multiplex PCR, lists solely in-frame clones and lacks some. The data hold under 200,000 clones, with 68% observed a single time. Sequenced material: PBMCs. The receptors shown here come from a woman under 30 in good health and CMV-seropositive. Both conserved end residues are part of each CDR3. D genes are given only for firm matches. The size of a clone is reported for some rows only, either as once, few or many, or as a class for expanded clones.

TRBJ2-1 - - TRBV30 TGTGCCTGGAGTGTCCGTGGGAGGGAGCAGTTCTTC CAWSVRGREQFF
TRBJ2-3 - - TRBV30 TGTGCCTGGAGCTCGACAGGGACTACAGATACGCAGTATTTT CAWSSTGTTDTQYF
TRBJ2-5 - TRBD1 TRBV5-6 TGTGCCAGCAGCCCGGGACAGCTTCAAGAGACCCAGTACTTC CASSPGQLQETQYF
TRBJ2-3 - - TRBV6-5 TGTGCCAGCAGAACACAGGGAGGGGGCACAGATACGCAGTATTTT CASRTQGGGTDTQYF
TRBJ1-1 - - TRBV29-1 TGCAGCGTTGAGCGGGACTTCAGCACTGAAGCTTTCTTT CSVERDFSTEAFF
TRBJ2-3 - TRBD2 TRBV30 TGTGCCTGGAATCTTGGCGGGGGGCCGGTAGATACGCAGTATTTT CAWNLGGGPVDTQYF
TRBJ1-2 - TRBD1 TRBV2 TGTGCCAGTCCCCGGGACAGGGGGATTTATGGCTACACCTTC CASPRDRGIYGYTF
TRBJ2-1 - TRBD2 TRBV11-2 TGTGCCAGCAGCTTAGGGACTAGCGGGAGGATGAATGAGCAGTTCTTC CASSLGTSGRMNEQFF
TRBJ1-4 once - TRBV10-3 TGTGCCATCAAATCCAGGCCGAATGAAAAACTGTTTTTT CAIKSRPNEKLFF
TRBJ2-3 - TRBD1 TRBV6-1 TGTGCCAGCAGTGAACTGGACAGGGGAACAGATACGCAGTATTTT CASSELDRGTDTQYF
TRBJ2-5 few - TRBV11-2 TGTGCCAGCAGCTTAGAGGGGGGCCAAGAGACCCAGTACTTC CASSLEGGQETQYF
TRBJ1-2 few - TRBV27 TGTGCCAGCAGTCCCGTTGCGGGGCCCTATGGCTACACCTTC CASSPVAGPYGYTF
TRBJ2-7 - - TRBV4-2 TGTGCCAGCAGCCAAGAGGTTCAGGGGCTACCAACCTACGAGCAGTACTTC CASSQEVQGLPTYEQYF
TRBJ2-5 - TRBD2 TRBV25-1 TGTGCCAGCAGTGAGGGAGCGGGGTCCCAAGAGACCCAGTACTTC CASSEGAGSQETQYF
TRBJ2-2 - - TRBV9 TGTGCCAGCAGCGTAGACTTCGGGGAGCTGTTTTTT CASSVDFGELFF
TRBJ2-1 - - TRBV6-6 TGTGCCAGCACCTCAGGGATAGGTGAGCAGTTCTTC CASTSGIGEQFF
TRBJ1-2 - - TRBV27 TGTGCCAGCAGTTCGGCAGGACTGGGAGGCGGCTACACCTTC CASSSAGLGGGYTF
TRBJ1-1 - TRBD1 TRBV9 TGTGCCAGCAGCGGGAGGACAGGGAACACTGAAGCTTTCTTT CASSGRTGNTEAFF
TRBJ1-4 - TRBD1 TRBV7-9 TGTGCCAGCAGCCCCGGGGACAGTACCGCGACTAATGAAAAACTGTTTTTT CASSPGDSTATNEKLFF
TRBJ2-4 - - TRBV19 TGTGCCACCGCGACAGCGACCGCCAAAAACATTCAGTACTTC CATATATAKNIQYF
TRBJ1-2 - TRBD1 TRBV5-1 TGCGCCAGCAGCAGTGGACAGGCCTACTTTGGGAGGTATGGCTACACCTTC CASSSGQAYFGRYGYTF
TRBJ1-2 - - TRBV6-5 TGTGCCAGCAGTTACTCCGGGACAACAATTTATGGCTACACCTTC CASSYSGTTIYGYTF
TRBJ1-1 - TRBD1 TRBV9 TGTGCCAGCAGCGGAGACAGGGGGCGAACTGAAGCTTTCTTT CASSGDRGRTEAFF
TRBJ2-6 - TRBD1 TRBV4-1 TGCGCCAGCAGCTCCTCGCGGACAGGGTACTCTGGGGCCAACGTCCTGACTTTC CASSSSRTGYSGANVLTF
TRBJ2-3 - - TRBV27 TGTGCCAGCCAAAAGTTACAGGGTGTAACAGATACGCAGTATTTT CASQKLQGVTDTQYF
TRBJ2-7 - TRBD1 TRBV7-6 TGTGCCAGCAGCCCCGTCCTCGCTAGGGGGCTTTTTTACGAGCAGTACTTC CASSPVLARGLFYEQYF
TRBJ1-4 - - TRBV13 TGTGCCAGCAGCTCAACAGGGTTATACGGTGAAAAACTGTTTTTT CASSSTGLYGEKLFF
TRBJ2-2 - - TRBV12-2 TGTGCAAGTCGCGCCTCTCGTAGAGGCGGGGAGCTGTTTTTT CASRASRRGGELFF
TRBJ2-7 - TRBD2 TRBV28 TGTGCCCACAGCGGGATCTACGAGCAGTACTTC CAHSGIYEQYF
TRBJ2-7 - - TRBV28 TGTGCCAGCAGTCTAAGTCCGGGGCAGGGGACCTACGAGCAGTACTTC CASSLSPGQGTYEQYF
TRBJ1-1 - TRBD1 TRBV19 TGTGCCAGCCGACAGGGACTTTCTGAAGCTTTCTTT CASRQGLSEAFF
TRBJ2-7 - - TRBV19 TGTGCCAGTAGTATGGCGGGAATATCTCCTAACGAGCAGTACTTC CASSMAGISPNEQYF
TRBJ2-3 - TRBD2 TRBV9 TGTGCCAGCAGCGTAGGGGGTAGCGGGGGGCTCACAGATACGCAGTATTTT CASSVGGSGGLTDTQYF
TRBJ1-1 - TRBD1 TRBV4-1 TGCGCCAGCAGCCGCCGGGACAGGGCGGAAGCTTTCTTT CASSRRDRAEAFF
TRBJ2-1 few - TRBV2 TGTGCCAGCAGTGACCACGGATCGGGCAATGAGCAGTTCTTC CASSDHGSGNEQFF
TRBJ2-1 - TRBD1 TRBV6-6 TGTGCCAGCAGTTACACCGGGCAGGGGGCGAATGAGCAGTTCTTC CASSYTGQGANEQFF
TRBJ2-3 - - TRBV4-2 TGTGCCAGCAGCCAAGTGCAGGGGAACACAGATACGCAGTATTTT CASSQVQGNTDTQYF
TRBJ1-2 - TRBD1 TRBV6-1 TGTGCCAGCAGTGGGGGGACAGGGGGCGATGGCTACACCTTC CASSGGTGGDGYTF
TRBJ2-5 once TRBD2 TRBV4-1 TGCGCCAGCAGCCAGGGTTTAGCGGGAGGGATGGAGACCCAGTACTTC CASSQGLAGGMETQYF
TRBJ2-7 - - TRBV6-1 TGTGCCAGCAGGGAAGGTTCTGCTCGAGGGCAGTACTTC CASREGSARGQYF
TRBJ1-3 - - TRBV5-6 TGTGCCAGCAGCAAGGACATCTCTGGAAACACCATATATTTT CASSKDISGNTIYF
TRBJ1-5 few TRBD1 TRBV28 TGTGCCACCCGAGGGGGCTATAGCAATCAGCCCCAGCATTTT CATRGGYSNQPQHF
TRBJ1-4 - TRBD1 TRBV6-6 TGTGCCAGCAGTTCACAGGGGGCAGGGAAAAAACTGTTTTTT CASSSQGAGKKLFF
TRBJ1-5 - - TRBV27 TGTGCCAGCAGTATTCTAGACGGGTCCAATCAGCCCCAGCATTTT CASSILDGSNQPQHF
TRBJ1-1 few - TRBV5-6 TGTGCCAGCAGCGACACTCTGAACACTGAAGCTTTCTTT CASSDTLNTEAFF
TRBJ2-3 - - TRBV2 TGTGCCAGCAGCTATTCCCCAGATACGCAGTATTTT CASSYSPDTQYF
TRBJ2-7 - TRBD2 TRBV10-2 TGCGCCAGCAGAGAGGGACTAGCGGGAGGCCGAGAGCAGTACTTC CASREGLAGGREQYF
TRBJ2-7 - TRBD2 TRBV5-6 TGTGCCAGCAGCTTGGTACGAGCTAGCGGGAAGGTTTACGAGCAGTACTTC CASSLVRASGKVYEQYF
TRBJ1-5 few TRBD1 TRBV30 TGTGCCTGGAGTTTGGGACAGATTAATCAGCCCCAGCATTTT CAWSLGQINQPQHF
TRBJ1-4 - - TRBV18 TGTGCCAGCTCACCAGACACGTCAACTAATGAAAAACTGTTTTTT CASSPDTSTNEKLFF
TRBJ1-1 - - TRBV4-3 TGCGCCAGCAGAGTCGTGCACACAGTGAACACTGAAGCTTTCTTT CASRVVHTVNTEAFF
TRBJ2-1 - - TRBV30 TGTGCCTGGAGTGTGGACTTAAATGAGCAGTTCTTC CAWSVDLNEQFF
TRBJ1-1 - TRBD1 TRBV5-1 TGCGCCAGCAGCCCGGGGACAGGGGACACTGAAGCTTTCTTT CASSPGTGDTEAFF
TRBJ1-1 - TRBD1 TRBV19 TGTGCCAGTAGTACAGGGGGGAACACTGAAGCTTTCTTT CASSTGGNTEAFF